Each of the 5 T cell receptor beta chains below was sequenced from the same sample in a study of CD8+ T cells in alopecia areata. Treatment described: oral pan-JAK inhibitor, 5-10 mg twice daily. RNA extraction and reverse transcription yielded cDNA as sequencing template. The table came from immunoSEQ multiplex PCR; TCRdb's copy has only in-frame clones and leaves some out. The table lists more than 200,000 clones, 66% of them singletons. Sequenced here: CD4+ T cells sorted from blood, sampled at approximately week 44, from a patient treated with tofacitinib. These TCRs come from a human donor with alopecia areata.

The chain employs TRBV7-9 and TRBJ2-5, with D possibly called TRBD1 or TRBD2 (5 bases each). The CDR3 is made up of 14 amino acids. The germline CDR1 and CDR2 sequences are SEHNR and FQNEAQ (reference sequence). V was clipped by 4 bases and J by 1 base, with 10 bases between them. The CDR3 region is CASSSPGPQETQYF. CDR3 DNA sequence: TGTGCCAGCAGCTCACCGGGACCCCAAGAGACCCAGTACTTC.

The rearrangement uses TRBV27 and TRBJ2-5, with a weak D call TRBD2 (5 bases). The germline gives CDR1 MNHEY, CDR2 SMNVEV (reference sequence). This CDR3 comprises 12 residues. Trimming took 5 bases from V and 4 from J, leaving 8 bases between them. As DNA, the CDR3 is TGTGCCAGCAGTGAGGCGGGAGAGACCCAGTACTTC. Translated, it gives CASSEAGETQYF.

The chain combines TRBV11-3 with TRBJ2-2; D is ambiguous. Germline V lookup: CDR1 SGHNT, CDR2 YENEEA. This CDR3 has 15 residues. Trimming pared 1 base from V and 6 bases from J, leaving 12 bases between. The chain's CDR3 is CASSLGLRGSGELFF. The DNA of the CDR3 is TGTGCCAGCAGCTTAGGGCTCCGAGGATCCGGGGAGCTGTTTTTT. Full variable domain (outside the CDR3, taken from reference TRBV11-3 and TRBJ2-2): EAGVVQSPRYKIIEKKQPVAFWCNPISGHNTLYWYLQNLGQGPELLIRYENEEAVDDSQLPKDRFSAERLKGVDSTLKIQPAELGDSAVYLCASSLGLRGSGELFFGEGSRLTVL.

This chain uses TRBV7-8 with TRBJ2-2; TRBD2 matches 7 bases. The CDR3 covers 16 residues. From germline, CDR1 is SGHVS and CDR2 FQNEAQ. Losses at the gene ends were 5 bases for V and 4 bases for J; bases not matched to a gene: 10. CDR3: CASSQGWDYLTGELFF. As DNA, the CDR3 is TGTGCCAGCAGCCAAGGCTGGGACTACCTCACCGGGGAGCTGTTTTTT.

This clone was seen only a few times. The chain links TRBV5-1 to TRBJ2-3; TRBD2 matches at 7 bases. The CDR3 contains 16 residues. Germline CDR1 is SGHRS and CDR2 is YFSETQ. V lost 0 bases to trimming and J lost 2 bases; unmatched junction nucleotides: 6. This chain's CDR3 is CASSLDAGEVTDTQYF. The DNA for the CDR3 is TGCGCCAGCAGCTTGGATGCGGGAGAAGTCACAGATACGCAGTATTTT.